This TCR beta chain was recovered during a study of glioma-infiltrating T cells after dendritic cell vaccination. Overall study: The vaccine used monocyte-derived dendritic cells pulsed overnight with autologous tumor lysate. Patients received three intradermal dendritic cell vaccine injections at biweekly intervals.

Up to about 2 ug genomic DNA was used for TCRB CDR3 amplification. The assay was immunoSEQ multiplex PCR, and TCRdb's table has in-frame clones only and misses some. The table has over 90,000 clones, roughly 76% seen once; the top ten hold approximately 12%. CDR1 and CDR2 (germline): LGHNA, YNFKEQ. This CDR3 has 14 amino acids. Germline trimming cut 1 base from V and 4 bases from J; bases unmatched to any gene: 2. This clone is a singleton in its sample. This rearrangement joins TRBV4-2 to TRBJ2-7; 9 positions match TRBD1. The TCR sequence derives from a human donor with glioblastoma. This specimen consisted of blood, obtained before dendritic cell vaccination. Written as DNA, the CDR3 is TGTGCCAGCAGCCAAGTGGACAGGGGTTACGAGCAGTACTTC. Protein product: CASSQVDRGYEQYF.